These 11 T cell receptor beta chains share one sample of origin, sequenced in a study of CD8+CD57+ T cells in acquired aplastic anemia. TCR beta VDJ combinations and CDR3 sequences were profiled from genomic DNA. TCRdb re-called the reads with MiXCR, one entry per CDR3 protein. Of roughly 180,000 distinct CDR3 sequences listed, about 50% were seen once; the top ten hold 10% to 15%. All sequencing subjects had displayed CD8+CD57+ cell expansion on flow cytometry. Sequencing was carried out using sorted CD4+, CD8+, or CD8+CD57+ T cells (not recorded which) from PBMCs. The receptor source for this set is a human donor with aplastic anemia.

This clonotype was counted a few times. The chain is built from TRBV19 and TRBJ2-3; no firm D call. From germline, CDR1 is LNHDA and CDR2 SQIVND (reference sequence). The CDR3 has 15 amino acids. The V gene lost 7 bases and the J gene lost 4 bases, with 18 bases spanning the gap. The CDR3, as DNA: TGTGCCAGTACCCCCCGGCCGCCAAGGCCAGATACGCAGTATTTT. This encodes CASTPRPPRPDTQYF.

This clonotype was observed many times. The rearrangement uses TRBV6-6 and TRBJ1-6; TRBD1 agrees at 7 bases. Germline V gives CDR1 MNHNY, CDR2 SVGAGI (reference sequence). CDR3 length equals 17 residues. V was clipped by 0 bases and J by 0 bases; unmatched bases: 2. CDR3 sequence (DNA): TGTGCCAGCAGTTACTCACAGGGGAGCTCCTATAATTCACCCCTCCACTTT. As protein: CASSYSQGSSYNSPLHF.

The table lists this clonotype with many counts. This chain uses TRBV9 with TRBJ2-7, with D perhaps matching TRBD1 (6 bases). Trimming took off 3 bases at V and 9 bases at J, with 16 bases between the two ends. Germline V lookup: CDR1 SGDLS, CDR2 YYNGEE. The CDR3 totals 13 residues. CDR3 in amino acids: CASSEGVNSRQYF. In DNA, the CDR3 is TGTGCCAGCAGCGAGGGGGTCAATTCCCGGCAGTACTTC.

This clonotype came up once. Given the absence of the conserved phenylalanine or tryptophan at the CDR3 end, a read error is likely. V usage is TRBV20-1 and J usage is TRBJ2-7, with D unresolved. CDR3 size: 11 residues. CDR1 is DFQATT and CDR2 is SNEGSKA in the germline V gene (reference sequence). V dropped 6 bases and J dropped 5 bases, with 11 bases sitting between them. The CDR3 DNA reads TGCAGTGCGAGAAGTGGGCACGAGCAGTACCTC. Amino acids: CSARSGHEQYL.

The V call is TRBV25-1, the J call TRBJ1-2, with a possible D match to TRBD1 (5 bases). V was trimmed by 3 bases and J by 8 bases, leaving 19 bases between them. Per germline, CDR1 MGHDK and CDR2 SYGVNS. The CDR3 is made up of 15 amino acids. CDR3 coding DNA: TGTGCCAGCAGTGACGTTAATAACAGGTCGGAAGGCTACACCTTC. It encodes CASSDVNNRSEGYTF.

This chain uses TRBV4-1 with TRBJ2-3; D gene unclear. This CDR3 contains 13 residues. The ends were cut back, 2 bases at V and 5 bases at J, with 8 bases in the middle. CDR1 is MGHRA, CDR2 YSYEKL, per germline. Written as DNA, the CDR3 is TGCGCCAGCAGCCAAATGTTAGGAGATACGCAGTATTTT. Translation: CASSQMLGDTQYF.

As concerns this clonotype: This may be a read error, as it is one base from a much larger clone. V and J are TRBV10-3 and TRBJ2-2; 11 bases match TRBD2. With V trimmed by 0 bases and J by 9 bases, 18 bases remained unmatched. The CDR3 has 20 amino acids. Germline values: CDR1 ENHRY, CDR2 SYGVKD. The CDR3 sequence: CAISESIPPSGGFLVRELFF. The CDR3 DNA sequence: TGTGCCATCAGTGAGTCGATCCCCCCTAGCGGGGGGTTCCTTGTCAGGGAGCTGTTTTTT.

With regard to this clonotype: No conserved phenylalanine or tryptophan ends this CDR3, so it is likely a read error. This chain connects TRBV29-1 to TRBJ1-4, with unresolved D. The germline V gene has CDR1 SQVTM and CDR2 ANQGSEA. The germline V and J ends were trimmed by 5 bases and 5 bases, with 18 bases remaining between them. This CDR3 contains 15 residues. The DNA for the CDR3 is TGCAGCGTTCAAGGTCGCGCAGCGGGGAATGAAAAACTGTTTTCT. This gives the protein CSVQGRAAGNEKLFS.

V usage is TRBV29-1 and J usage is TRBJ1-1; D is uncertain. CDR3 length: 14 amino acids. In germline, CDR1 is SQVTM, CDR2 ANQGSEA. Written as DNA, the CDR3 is TGCGGCGCTGCATGGCGGGGATTCGGCACTGAAGCTTTCTTT. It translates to CGAAWRGFGTEAFF.

Here the CDR3 reads CATSPASGNYNEQFF. CDR3 sequence (DNA): TGTGCCACGTCTCCGGCGTCAGGTAACTACAATGAGCAGTTCTTC. The chain is built from TRBV24-1 and TRBJ2-1; no clear D. This CDR3 region has 15 residues. V was pared by 10 bases and J by 3 bases, with 18 bases between. CDR1 and CDR2 from the germline V gene are KGHDR and SFDVKD.

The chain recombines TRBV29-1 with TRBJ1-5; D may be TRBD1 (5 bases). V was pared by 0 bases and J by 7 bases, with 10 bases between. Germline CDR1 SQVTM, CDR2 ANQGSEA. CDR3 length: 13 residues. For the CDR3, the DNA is TGCAGCGTTGAAGAAGGTCAGGGCCAGCCCCAGCATTTT. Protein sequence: CSVEEGQGQPQHF.